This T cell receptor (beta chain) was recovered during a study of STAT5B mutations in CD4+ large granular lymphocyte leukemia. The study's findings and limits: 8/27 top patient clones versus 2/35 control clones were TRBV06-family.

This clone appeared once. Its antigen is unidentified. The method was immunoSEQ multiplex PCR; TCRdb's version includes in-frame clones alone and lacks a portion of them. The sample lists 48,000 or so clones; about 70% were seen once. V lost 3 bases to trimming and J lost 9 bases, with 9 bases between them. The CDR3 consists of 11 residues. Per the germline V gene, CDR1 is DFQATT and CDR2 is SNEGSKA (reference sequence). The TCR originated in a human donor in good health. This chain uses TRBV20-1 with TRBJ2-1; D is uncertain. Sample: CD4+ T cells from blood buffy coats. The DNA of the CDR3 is TGCAGTGCTAGTTCTTCGCGTGAGCAGTTCTTC. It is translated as CSASSSREQFF.